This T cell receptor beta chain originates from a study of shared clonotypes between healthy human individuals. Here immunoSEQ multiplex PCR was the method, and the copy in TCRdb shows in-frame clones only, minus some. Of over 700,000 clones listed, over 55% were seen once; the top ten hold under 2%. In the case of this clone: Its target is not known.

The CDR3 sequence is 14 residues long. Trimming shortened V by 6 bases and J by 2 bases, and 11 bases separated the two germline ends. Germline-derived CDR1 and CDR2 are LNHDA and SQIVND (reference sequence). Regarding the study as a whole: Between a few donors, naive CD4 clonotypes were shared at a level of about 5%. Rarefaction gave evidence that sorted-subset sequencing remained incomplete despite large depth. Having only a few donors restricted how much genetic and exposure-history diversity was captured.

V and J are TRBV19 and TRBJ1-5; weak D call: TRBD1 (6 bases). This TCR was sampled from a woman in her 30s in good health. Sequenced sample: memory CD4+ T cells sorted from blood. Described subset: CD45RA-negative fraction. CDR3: CASSRGSGNQPQHF. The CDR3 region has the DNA TGTGCCAGTAGCAGGGGAAGCGGCAATCAGCCCCAGCATTTT.